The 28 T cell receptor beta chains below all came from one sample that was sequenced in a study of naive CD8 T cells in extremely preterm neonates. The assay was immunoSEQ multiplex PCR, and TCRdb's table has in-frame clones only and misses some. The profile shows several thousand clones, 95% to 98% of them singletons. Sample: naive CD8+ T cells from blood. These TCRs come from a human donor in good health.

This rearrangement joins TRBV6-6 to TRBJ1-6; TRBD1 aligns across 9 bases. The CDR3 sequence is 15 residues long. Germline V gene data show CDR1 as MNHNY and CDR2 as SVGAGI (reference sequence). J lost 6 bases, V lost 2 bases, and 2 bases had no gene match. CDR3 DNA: TGTGCCAGCAGTTACGCGGGACAGGGTAATTCACCCCTCCACTTT. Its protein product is CASSYAGQGNSPLHF.

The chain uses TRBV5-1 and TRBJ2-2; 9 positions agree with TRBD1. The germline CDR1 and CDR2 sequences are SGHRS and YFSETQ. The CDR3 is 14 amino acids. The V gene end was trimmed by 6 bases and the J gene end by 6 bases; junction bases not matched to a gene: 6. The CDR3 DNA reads TGCGCCAGCATGCTGACAGGGGGGTCCGGGGAGCTGTTTTTT. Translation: CASMLTGGSGELFF.

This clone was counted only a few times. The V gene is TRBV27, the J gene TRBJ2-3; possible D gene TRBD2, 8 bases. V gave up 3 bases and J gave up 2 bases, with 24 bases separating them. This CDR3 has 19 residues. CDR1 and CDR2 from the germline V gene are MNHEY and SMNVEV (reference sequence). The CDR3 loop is CASSFGQGGAGDTTDTQYF. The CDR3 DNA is TGTGCCAGCAGTTTCGGGCAGGGGGGAGCGGGGGACACCACAGATACGCAGTATTTT.

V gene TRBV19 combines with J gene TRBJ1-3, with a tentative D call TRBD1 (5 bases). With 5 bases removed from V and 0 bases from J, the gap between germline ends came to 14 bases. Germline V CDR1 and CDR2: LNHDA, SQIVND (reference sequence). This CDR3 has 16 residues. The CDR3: CASSGRTPYSGNTIYF. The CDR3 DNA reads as TGTGCCAGTAGTGGACGGACACCCTACTCTGGAAACACCATATATTTT.

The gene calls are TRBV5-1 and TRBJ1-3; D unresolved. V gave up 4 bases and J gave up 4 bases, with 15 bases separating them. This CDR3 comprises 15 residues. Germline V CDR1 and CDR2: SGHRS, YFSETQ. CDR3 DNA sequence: TGCGCCAGCAGCAGCCGGGATCCTGGGGGAAACACCATATATTTT. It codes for CASSSRDPGGNTIYF.

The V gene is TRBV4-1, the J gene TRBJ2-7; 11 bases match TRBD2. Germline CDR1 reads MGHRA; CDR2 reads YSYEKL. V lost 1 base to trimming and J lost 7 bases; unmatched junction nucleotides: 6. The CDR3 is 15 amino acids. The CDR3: CASSQGVAGGEEQYF. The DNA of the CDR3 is TGCGCCAGCAGCCAAGGTGTAGCGGGGGGGGAAGAGCAGTACTTC.

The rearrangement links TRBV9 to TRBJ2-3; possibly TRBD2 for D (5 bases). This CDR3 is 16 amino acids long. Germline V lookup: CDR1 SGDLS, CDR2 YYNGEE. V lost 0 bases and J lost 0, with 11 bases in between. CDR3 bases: TGTGCCAGCAGCGTAGGCCCGGGGATTAGCACAGATACGCAGTATTTT. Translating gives CASSVGPGISTDTQYF.

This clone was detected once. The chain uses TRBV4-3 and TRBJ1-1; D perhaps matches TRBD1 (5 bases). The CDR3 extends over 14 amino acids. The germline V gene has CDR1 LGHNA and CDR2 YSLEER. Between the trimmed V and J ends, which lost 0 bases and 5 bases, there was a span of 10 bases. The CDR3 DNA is TGCGCCAGCAGCCAAGACAGGGTGGGGACTGAAGCTTTCTTT. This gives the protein CASSQDRVGTEAFF.

Written as DNA, the CDR3 is TGTGCCAGCAGGACTGAAGGTTTAGTCGAGCAGTACTTC. Translation: CASRTEGLVEQYF. The chain is built from TRBV25-1 and TRBJ2-7; unclear D gene. Germline CDR1 MGHDK, CDR2 SYGVNS. The length of the CDR3 is 13 residues. V was cut by 6 bases and J by 6 bases, with 15 bases left in between.

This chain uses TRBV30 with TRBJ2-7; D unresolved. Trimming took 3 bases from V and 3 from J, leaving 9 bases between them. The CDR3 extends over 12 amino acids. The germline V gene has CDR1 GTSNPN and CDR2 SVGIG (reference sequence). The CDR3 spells CAWSTTSYEQYF. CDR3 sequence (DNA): TGTGCCTGGAGCACCACAAGCTACGAGCAGTACTTC.

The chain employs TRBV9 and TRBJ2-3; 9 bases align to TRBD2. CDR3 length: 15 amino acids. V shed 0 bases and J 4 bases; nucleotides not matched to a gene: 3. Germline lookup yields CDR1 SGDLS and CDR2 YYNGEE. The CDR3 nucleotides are TGTGCCAGCAGCGTAGTCGGCGGGGGGGCAGATACGCAGTATTTT. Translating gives CASSVVGGGADTQYF.

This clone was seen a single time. The CDR3 DNA sequence: TGTGCCAGCAGCATGTCAGGTGCAACTAATGAAAAACTGTTTTTT. Translated: CASSMSGATNEKLFF. The V and J genes are TRBV11-2 and TRBJ1-4; D remains ambiguous. Germline values: CDR1 SGHAT, CDR2 FQNNGV. Trimming shortened V by 5 bases and J by 0 bases, and 10 bases separated the two germline ends. The CDR3 consists of 15 residues. Full variable domain (rest looked up from reference TRBV11-2 and TRBJ1-4): EAGVAQSPRYKIIEKRQSVAFWCNPISGHATLYWYQQILGQGPKLLIQFQNNGVVDDSQLPKDRFSAERLKGVDSTLKIQPAKLEDSAVYLCASSMSGATNEKLFFGSGTQLSVL.

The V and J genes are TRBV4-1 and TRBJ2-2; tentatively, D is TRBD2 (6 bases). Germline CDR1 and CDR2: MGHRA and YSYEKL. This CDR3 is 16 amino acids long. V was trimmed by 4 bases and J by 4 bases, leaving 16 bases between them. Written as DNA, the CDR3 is TGCGCCAGCAGCCCGCGGGCGGGGACCGGCACCGGGGAGCTGTTTTTT. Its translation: CASSPRAGTGTGELFF.

The DNA of the CDR3 is TGTGCCAGCAGTTTCGGGGGGACAAACCCCTACGAGCAGTACTTC. This translates into CASSFGGTNPYEQYF. The chain recombines TRBV28 with TRBJ2-7; D perhaps matches TRBD2 (7 bases). From germline, CDR1 is MDHEN and CDR2 SYDVKM. V lost 3 bases and J lost 2, with 14 bases in between. There are 15 residues in the CDR3.

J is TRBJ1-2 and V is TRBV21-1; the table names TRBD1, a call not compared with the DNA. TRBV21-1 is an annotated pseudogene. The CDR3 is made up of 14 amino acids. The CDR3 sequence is CASSRSRAAYGYTF. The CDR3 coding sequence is TGTGCCAGCAGCCGTTCCAGGGCTGCCTATGGCTACACCTTC.

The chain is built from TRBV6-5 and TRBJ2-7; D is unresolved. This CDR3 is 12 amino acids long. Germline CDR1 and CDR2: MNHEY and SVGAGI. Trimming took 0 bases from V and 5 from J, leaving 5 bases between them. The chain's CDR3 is CASSYSTNEQYF. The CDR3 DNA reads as TGTGCCAGCAGTTACTCCACAAACGAGCAGTACTTC.

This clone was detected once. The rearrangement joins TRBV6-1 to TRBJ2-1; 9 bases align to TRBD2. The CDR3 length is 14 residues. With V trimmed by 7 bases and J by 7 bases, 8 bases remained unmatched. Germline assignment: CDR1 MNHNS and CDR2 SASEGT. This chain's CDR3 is CASIAGDRKNEQFF. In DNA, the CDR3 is TGTGCCAGCATAGCGGGGGACCGTAAAAATGAGCAGTTCTTC.

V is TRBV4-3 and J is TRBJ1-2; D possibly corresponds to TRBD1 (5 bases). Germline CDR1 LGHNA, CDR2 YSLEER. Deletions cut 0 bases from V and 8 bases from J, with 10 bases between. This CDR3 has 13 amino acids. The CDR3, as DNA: TGCGCCAGCAGCCAAGATCCCCCAGGGGGCTACACCTTC. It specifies CASSQDPPGGYTF.

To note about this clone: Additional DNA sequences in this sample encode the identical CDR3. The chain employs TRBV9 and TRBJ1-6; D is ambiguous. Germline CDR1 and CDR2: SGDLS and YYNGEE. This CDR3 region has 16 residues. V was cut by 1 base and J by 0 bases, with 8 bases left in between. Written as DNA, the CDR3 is TGTGCCAGCAGCGTAACGGGTTTCTCCTATAATTCACCCCTCCACTTT. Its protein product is CASSVTGFSYNSPLHF.

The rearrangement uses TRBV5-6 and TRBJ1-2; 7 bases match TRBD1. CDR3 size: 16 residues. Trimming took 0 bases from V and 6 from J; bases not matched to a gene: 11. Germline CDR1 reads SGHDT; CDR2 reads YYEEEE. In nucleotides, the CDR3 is TGTGCCAGCAGCTTGGGGCGACAGGGTGGGGAGGATGGCTACACCTTC. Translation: CASSLGRQGGEDGYTF.

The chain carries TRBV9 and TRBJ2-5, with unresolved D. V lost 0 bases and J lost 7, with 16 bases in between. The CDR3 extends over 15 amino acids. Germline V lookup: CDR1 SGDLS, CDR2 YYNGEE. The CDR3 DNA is TGTGCCAGCAGCGTAGGTGGTAGGCGGTTCGGGACCCAGTACTTC. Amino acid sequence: CASSVGGRRFGTQYF.

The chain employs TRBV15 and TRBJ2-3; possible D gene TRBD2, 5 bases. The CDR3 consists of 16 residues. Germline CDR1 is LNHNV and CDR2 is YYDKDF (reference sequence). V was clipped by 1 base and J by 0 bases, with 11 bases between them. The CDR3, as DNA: TGTGCCACCAGCAGAGGAGGAGGTTCAAGCACAGATACGCAGTATTTT. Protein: CATSRGGGSSTDTQYF.

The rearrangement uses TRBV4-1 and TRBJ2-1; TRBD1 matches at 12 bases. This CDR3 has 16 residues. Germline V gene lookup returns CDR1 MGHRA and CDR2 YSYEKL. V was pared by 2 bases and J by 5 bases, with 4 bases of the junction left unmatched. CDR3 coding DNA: TGCGCCAGCAGCCAAATGGGACAGGGGGCTCACAATGAGCAGTTCTTC. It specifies CASSQMGQGAHNEQFF.

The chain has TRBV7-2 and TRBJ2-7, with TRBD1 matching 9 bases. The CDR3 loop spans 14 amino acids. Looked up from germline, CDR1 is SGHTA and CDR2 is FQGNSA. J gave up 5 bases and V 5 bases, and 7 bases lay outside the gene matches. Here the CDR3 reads CASSTGTGSHEQYF. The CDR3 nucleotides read TGTGCCAGCAGCACCGGGACAGGGTCCCACGAGCAGTACTTC.

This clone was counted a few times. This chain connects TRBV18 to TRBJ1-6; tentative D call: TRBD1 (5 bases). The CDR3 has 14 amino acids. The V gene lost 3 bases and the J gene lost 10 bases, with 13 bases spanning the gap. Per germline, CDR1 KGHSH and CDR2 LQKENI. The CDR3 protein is CASSPGGLRSPLHF. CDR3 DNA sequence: TGTGCCAGCTCACCTGGGGGACTTAGGTCACCCCTCCACTTT.

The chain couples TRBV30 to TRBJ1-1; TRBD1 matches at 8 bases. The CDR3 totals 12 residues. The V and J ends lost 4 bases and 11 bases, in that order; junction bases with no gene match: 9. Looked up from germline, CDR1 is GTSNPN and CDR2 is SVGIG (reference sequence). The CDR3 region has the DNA TGTGCCTGGACAGGGGGCAAGGGTGCGGCTTTCTTT. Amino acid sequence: CAWTGGKGAAFF.

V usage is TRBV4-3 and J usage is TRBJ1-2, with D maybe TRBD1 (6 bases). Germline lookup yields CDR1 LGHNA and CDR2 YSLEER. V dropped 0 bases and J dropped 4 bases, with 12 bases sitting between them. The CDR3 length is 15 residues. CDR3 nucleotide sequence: TGCGCCAGCAGCCAAGATTTTGGCAGGGGCTATGGCTACACCTTC. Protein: CASSQDFGRGYGYTF.

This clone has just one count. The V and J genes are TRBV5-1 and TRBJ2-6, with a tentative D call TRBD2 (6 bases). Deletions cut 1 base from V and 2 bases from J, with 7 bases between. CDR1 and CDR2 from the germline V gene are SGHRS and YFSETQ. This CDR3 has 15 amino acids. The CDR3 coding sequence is TGCGCCAGCAGCTTGAGGACTACTGGGGCCAACGTCCTGACTTTC. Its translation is CASSLRTTGANVLTF.